The entry that follows covers one T cell receptor beta chain sequence. Its antigen remains unknown. The sample belongs to a study of T cell clusters in autoimmune cytopenias. Overall study results and limits: Physiological T cell clusters of healthy donors were apparently absent in primary autoimmune cytopenia patients.

One tube held mixed TRB-A and TRB-B primer pools for touch-down PCR. TCRdb reprocessed the multiplex PCR reads and reports one entry per CDR3 protein, with no DNA. The listing contains under 8,500 distinct CDR3 sequences. Roughly 40,000 genome equivalents of blood DNA were amplified for TRB. There are 15 residues in the CDR3. The sequence came from a human donor with an autoimmune cytopenia or autoimmune hepatitis (not recorded which). The sequenced material came from peripheral blood. This chain joins TRBV12-3 or TRBV12-4 and TRBJ2-1; TCRdb's D gene call, TRBD1, goes unchecked for lack of DNA. This chain's CDR3 is CASSTRDRPTGEQFF.